This T cell receptor beta chain was identified in a study of T cells in Graves' hyperthyroidism and ophthalmopathy. Template material for amplifying TCR beta CDR3 regions consisted of RNA transcripts. The HTBI set primed first-round TCR CDR3 RT-PCR. TCRdb called the multiplex PCR reads again in MiXCR, with one record for every CDR3 protein. The repertoire holds 490,000 or so distinct CDR3 sequences, with approximately 48% as singletons. General study results and limits: Expanded thyroid clonotypes (above 0.001) were mostly also found in blood.

As to this clonotype: Its antigen is not identified.

Exclusion of a patient resulted from uncontrolled infection, other autoimmune disease, pregnancy or lactation. Clinicians diagnosed patients from clinical symptoms, serum thyroxine and TRAb, thyroid ultrasound and orbital computed tomography. The CDR3 runs 11 residues. Trimming left V 5 bases short and J 8 bases short, with 9 bases between. Germline V CDR1 and CDR2: SEHNR, FQNEAQ (reference sequence). The source material was peripheral blood or thyroid tissue (not recorded which). The receptor comes from an adult woman with Graves' disease, either hyperthyroidism or ophthalmopathy (not recorded which). This rearrangement joins TRBV7-9 to TRBJ1-1; D remains ambiguous. The CDR3 bases are TGTGCCAGCAGCCTTTACTTGGAAGCTTTCTTT. Translating gives CASSLYLEAFF.